This T cell receptor beta chain was captured by sequencing in a study of shared clonotypes between healthy human individuals (dated by TCRdb to the early 2020s). About the full investigation: A few men and a couple of women, aged 18 to 49 years, made up the cohort. Different laboratories and diverse techniques were used to prepare libraries and sequence TCR repertoires, to increase sequencing depth and limit assay-specific biases. For each donor, CD4 naive and CD4 memory were each run on three plates, CD8 naive on two plates, and CD8 memory on one plate. Blood TCR repertoires of a handful of healthy adults were deeply sequenced to estimate repertoire size and the extent of clonotype sharing between individuals. Leukapheresis yielded between about 0.85 and 10 billion PBMCs per donor.

What the study reported, not specific to this receptor: Clonotypes shared by all four sorted-subset donors showed higher generation probabilities than non-shared clonotypes. Across a handful of donors, around 5% of naive CD4, roughly 3.4% of naive CD8, 2.3% of memory CD4, and about 0.4% of memory CD8 clonotypes were shared. Estimated clonotype richness was generally larger for naive than for memory subsets. Rarefaction of sorted-subset datasets indicated incomplete sequencing despite the large sequencing depth. Because the study included only a small number of donors, the genetic and exposure-history diversity represented was limited. Pairwise subsampling led to the expectation that sequencing depth would affect the degree of clonotype sharing among donors. Only blood was sampled, and tissue TCR repertoires likely differ from those in blood.

The donors were healthy, HIV-negative adults who had no recently reported acute infections or vaccinations. Only Caucasian adults living in Nashville, Tennessee, USA were represented among the donors. CD4+ T cells were enriched through magnetic negative selection, after which naive cells were positively selected on CD45RA and the remaining negative fraction served as the memory subset. Blood was collected by leukapheresis, and PBMCs were isolated by Ficoll-Histopaque density gradient centrifugation and then cryopreserved in liquid nitrogen vapor phase. Analytical flow cytometry was used to check the purity and quantity of each magnetically sorted T cell population. Genomic DNA was isolated from every sorted fraction and measured by UV absorbance on a Nanodrop 2000c. Using the deep immunoSEQ assay, multiplex PCR amplified TCR CDR3 regions from genomic DNA. For each cell subset, the extracted genomic DNA was distributed evenly across all wells of several immunoSEQ 96-well plates, and each plate served as one replicate. Each replicate PCR for sorted subsets received around 0.2 ug genomic DNA, equal to roughly 33,000 T cell genomes. Purified libraries were measured with a Qubit 3.0 fluorometer, size-checked on a Bioanalyzer 2100, and measured again with the KAPA Library Quantification kit. Every immunoSEQ 96-well plate was sequenced on a dedicated single-read 150-cycle Illumina NextSeq 550 flow cell. Per the source publication's procedure: The immunoSEQ output contained only junctional sequences without quality scores, so filtering could not match that applied to full-length reads. Sequences were annotated with PyIR, a Python wrapper for IgBLAST v1.9, and V/J genes and CDR3 were assigned using IMGT germline references. Reads were filtered out if the reads had weak V/J assignments (E-value above 1e-6), no CDR3, stop codons, out-of-frame junctions, or ambiguous translated residues. V3J clonotypes were defined by identical inferred V gene, J gene, and CDR3 amino acid sequence. Percentage overlap between repertoires was computed as shared unique clonotypes divided by the size of the smaller repertoire. Repertoire richness was assessed with RTK rarefaction, the Chao1 estimator, and Recon v2.1 estimates of unobserved clonotypes. Generation probabilities for all TCRbeta clonotypes obtained by the gDNA method from a handful of donors were computed using OLGA. TCRdb obtained this table from immuneACCESS and retained in-frame rearrangements with V and J assigned. These tables miss some clones; where compared with another copy, unresolved V genes account for less than half of the shortfall, and the remainder is unexplained. From that table come the V and J calls and clone size; the DNA was used to work out D and trimming. This sample lists 950,000 to 1,100,000 clones; around 78% were detected once. The ten most abundant clones make up roughly 0.61% of the sample.

On this clone: The target of this receptor is not known. It is likely a read error: a sequence one base away is far more abundant. The final CDR3 position lacks the conserved phenylalanine or tryptophan, pointing to a likely read error.

The sequence came from a young man in good health. Some clones in this sample may be carry-over from other donors' samples. Sample: memory CD4+ T cells from PBMCs. Per the publication, the cell subset or site label means: CD45RA-negative fraction.

CDR3 reads: CASSQVSGSVGEQYL. The sequenced DNA: TGCGCCAGCAGCCAAGTGAGCGGGAGTGTCGGCGAGCAGTACCTC. The sequence links TRBV4-3 to TRBJ2-7; 8 central bases correspond to TRBD2. Ends trimmed: V by 1 base, J by 6 bases; bases unmatched to a gene: 8. For CDR1 and CDR2, the germline V gene lists LGHNA and YSLEER. The CDR3 adds up to 15 amino acids, both ends counted. Only the CDR3 DNA is retained, 45 bases long and in frame from the first base.